This T cell receptor beta chain stems from a study of OX40 agonist ivuxolimab in advanced cancers. The protocol was immunoSEQ multiplex PCR, while the TCRdb copy is restricted to in-frame clones and leaves out a portion. This sample has 35,000 or so clones, with about 80% found just once. CDR1 and CDR2 from the germline V gene are SSHAT and FNYEAQ (reference sequence). The CDR3 runs to 15 residues. The ends lost 1 base at V and 2 bases at J; junction bases unmatched: 4. The TCR sequence derives from an adult with an advanced solid tumor such as melanoma, head and neck, liver or kidney cancer. The sample consisted of CD4+ or CD8+ T cells sorted from blood, taken in a trial of the OX40 agonist ivuxolimab. The genes are TRBV7-7 and TRBJ2-5; 7 bases are shared with TRBD1. The CDR3 DNA reads TGTGCCAGCAGCTTAGGCGACAGGGATCAAGAGACCCAGTACTTC. Protein: CASSLGDRDQETQYF.